This T cell receptor (beta chain) comes out of a study of CD8+ T cells in alopecia areata. About the study: Treatment with tofacitinib (6 to 18 months) was followed by 6 months off drug.

Study results and limitations: Compared with normal scalp, lesional scalp had higher clonality and more expanded CD8+ clones. Clarity of TCR sharing across patients fell short of that in mice, possibly HLA-related.

PBMCs, the starting material, were the source of sorted CD4+ and CD8+ T cells. Trimming cost V 5 bases and J 7 bases, with 14 bases left between them. The germline gives CDR1 PRHDT, CDR2 FYEKMQ (reference sequence). The length of the CDR3 is 13 residues. Following extraction, RNA underwent reverse transcription to cDNA, which served as the sequencing template. Clones were read by immunoSEQ multiplex PCR, and TCRdb kept only the in-frame ones, dropping some. The profile shows around 61,000 clones, around half of them singletons. This clone was observed a few times. Its specificity is not known. The TCR was taken from a human donor with alopecia areata. The chain uses TRBV13 and TRBJ2-5, with D unresolved. The source was CD8+ T cells sorted from blood, collected at week 0. The CDR3 sequence is CASSESGYGTQYF. In DNA form, the CDR3 reads TGTGCCAGCAGCGAATCCGGGTACGGGACCCAGTACTTC.